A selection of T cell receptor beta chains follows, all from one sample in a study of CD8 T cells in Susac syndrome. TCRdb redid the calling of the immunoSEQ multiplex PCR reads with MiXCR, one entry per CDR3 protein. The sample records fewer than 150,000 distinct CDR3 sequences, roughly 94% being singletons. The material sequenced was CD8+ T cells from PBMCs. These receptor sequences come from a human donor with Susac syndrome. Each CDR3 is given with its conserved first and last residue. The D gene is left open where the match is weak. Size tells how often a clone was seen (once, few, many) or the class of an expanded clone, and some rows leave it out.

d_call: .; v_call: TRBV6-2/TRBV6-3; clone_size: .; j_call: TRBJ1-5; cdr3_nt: TGTGCCAGCAGTACCGGGGGTTTTAATCAGCCCCAGCATTTT; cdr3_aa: CASSTGGFNQPQHF
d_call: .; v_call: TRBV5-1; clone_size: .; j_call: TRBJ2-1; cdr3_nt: TGCGCCAGCAGCTATCCTCCGGAGAGGAAGGACAATGAGCAGTTCTTC; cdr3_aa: CASSYPPERKDNEQFF
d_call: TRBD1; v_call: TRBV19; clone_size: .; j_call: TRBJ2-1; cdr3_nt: TGTGCCACAGGACAGGGGATAATGTATGAGCAGTTCTTC; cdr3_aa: CATGQGIMYEQFF
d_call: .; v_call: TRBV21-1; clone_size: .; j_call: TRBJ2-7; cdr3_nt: TGTGCCAGCAGCACCTTCTACGAGCAGTACTTC; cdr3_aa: CASSTFYEQYF
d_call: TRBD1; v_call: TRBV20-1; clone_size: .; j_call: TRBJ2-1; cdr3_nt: TGCAGTGCTGACCAGGGGGCCGAGCAGTTCTTC; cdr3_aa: CSADQGAEQFF
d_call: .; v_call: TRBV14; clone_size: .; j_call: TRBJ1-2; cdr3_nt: TGTGCCAGCAGCCAAGACCCCGGCCTGGCGGACTATGGCTACACCTTC; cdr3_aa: CASSQDPGLADYGYTF
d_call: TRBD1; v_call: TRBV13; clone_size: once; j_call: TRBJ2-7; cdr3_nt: TGTGCCAGCAGCACCCGGGACAGATCCTACGAGCAGTACTTC; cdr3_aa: CASSTRDRSYEQYF
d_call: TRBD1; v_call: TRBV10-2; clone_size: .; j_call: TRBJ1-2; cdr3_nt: TGCGCCAGTGTCGGGACAGGGGAGCTGAGCTATGGCTACACCTTC; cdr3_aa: CASVGTGELSYGYTF
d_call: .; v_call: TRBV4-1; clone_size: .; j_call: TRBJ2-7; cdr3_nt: TGCGCCAGCAGCCAAGAACTAGCTCCTGACTACGAGCAGTACTTC; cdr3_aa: CASSQELAPDYEQYF
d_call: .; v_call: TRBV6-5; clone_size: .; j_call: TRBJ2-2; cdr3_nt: TGTGCCAGCAGTTACGGCAGAAACACCGGGGAGCTGTTTTTT; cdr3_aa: CASSYGRNTGELFF
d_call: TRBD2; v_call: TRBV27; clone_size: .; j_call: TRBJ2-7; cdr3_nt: TGTGCCAGCAGTTTATATACTAGCGGGTTACGCGAGCAGTACTTC; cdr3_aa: CASSLYTSGLREQYF
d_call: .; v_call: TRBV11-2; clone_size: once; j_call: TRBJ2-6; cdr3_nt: TGTGCCAGCAGCTTTCTAGAGGCCGTCGGCTCTGGGGCCAACGTCCTGACTTTC; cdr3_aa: CASSFLEAVGSGANVLTF
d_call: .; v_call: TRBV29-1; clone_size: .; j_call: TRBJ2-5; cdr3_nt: TGCAGCGGGGGATCTCAAGAGACCCAGTACTTC; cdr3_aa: CSGGSQETQYF
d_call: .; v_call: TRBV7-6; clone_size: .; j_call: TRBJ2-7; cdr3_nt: TGTGCCAGCAGCCCGGACTGGACCGCCTACGAGCAGTACTTC; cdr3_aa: CASSPDWTAYEQYF
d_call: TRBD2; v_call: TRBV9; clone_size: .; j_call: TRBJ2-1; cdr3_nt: TGTGCCAGCAGCGCGGCCGGGACTACCATCAATGAGCAGTTCTTC; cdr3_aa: CASSAAGTTINEQFF
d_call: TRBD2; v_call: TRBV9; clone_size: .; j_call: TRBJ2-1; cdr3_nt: TGTGCCAGCAGCGTAGACGGGACTAGCGTCAATGAGCAGTTCTTC; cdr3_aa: CASSVDGTSVNEQFF